Listed here are 18 T cell receptor beta chains from one sample, sequenced in a study of blood T cells in healthy people across ages. A second PCR, run for about 7 to 11 cycles, used a sample-barcoded 5' primer plus a J-beta primer mix. From the 5' RACE reads, TCRdb called clonotypes with MiXCR, one entry per CDR3 protein. The sample yields approximately 1.5 million distinct CDR3 sequences, roughly 32% seen once. Sequencing was performed on blood. The receptors were sampled from a woman aged 25-40 years in good health.

The chain couples TRBV24-1 to TRBJ2-7, with a weak D call TRBD1 (6 bases). The CDR3 is 13 residues long. Trimming cost V 9 bases and J 2 bases, with 13 bases left between them. CDR1 is KGHDR, CDR2 SFDVKD, per germline. This chain's CDR3 is CATEAAGAYEQYF. The CDR3 coding sequence is TGTGCCACCGAAGCAGCAGGGGCCTACGAGCAGTACTTC.

The CDR3 region is CASSRESRTTAYNEQFF. The CDR3 DNA follows: TGTGCCAGCAGCCGAGAGTCTAGGACTACCGCCTACAATGAGCAGTTCTTC. V gene TRBV12-3 or TRBV12-4 combines with J gene TRBJ2-1; D is possibly TRBD2 (6 bases). V dropped 6 bases and J dropped 2 bases, with 20 bases sitting between them. This CDR3 is built from 17 residues.

This clonotype was recorded at least ten times. A much larger clone sits a single nucleotide away, making a read error possible. The chain employs TRBV7-9 and TRBJ1-1; D unclear. The CDR3 loop spans 11 amino acids. CDR1 and CDR2 from the germline V gene are SEHNR and FQNEAQ (reference sequence). CDR3 nucleotide sequence: TGTGCCAGCACCTTAGGCACTGAAGCTTTCTTT. Its protein is CASTLGTEAFF. Looking up the rest from reference TRBV7-9 and TRBJ1-1 gives the full variable domain: DTGVSQNPRHKITKRGQNVTFRCDPISEHNRLYWYRQTLGQGPEFLTYFQNEAQLEKSRLLSDRFSAERPKGSFSTLEIQRTEQGDSAMYLCASTLGTEAFFGQGTRLTVV.

The V and J genes are TRBV4-1 and TRBJ1-2; 7 positions match TRBD1. J was trimmed by 0 bases and V by 2 bases; bases with no gene match: 9. The CDR3 is made up of 17 amino acids. Per the germline V gene, CDR1 is MGHRA and CDR2 is YSYEKL. The CDR3 loop is CASSQRVRGRANYGYTF. The DNA for the CDR3 is TGCGCCAGCAGCCAAAGGGTAAGGGGGCGAGCTAACTATGGCTACACCTTC.

In its sample, this clonotype was seen many times. The chain employs TRBV28 and TRBJ2-5; D unresolved. From germline, CDR1 is MDHEN and CDR2 SYDVKM. V lost 5 bases to trimming and J lost 5 bases, with 12 bases between them. The CDR3 length is 13 residues. The CDR3 coding sequence is TGTGCCAGCAGTGGCCCACTGGCGGAGACCCAGTACTTC. It yields the protein CASSGPLAETQYF. The whole variable domain, remainder taken from reference TRBV28 and TRBJ2-5, is DVKVTQSSRYLVKRTGEKVFLECVQDMDHENMFWYRQDPGLGLRLIYFSYDVKMKEKGDIPEGYSVSREKKERFSLILESASTNQTSMYLCASSGPLAETQYFGPGTRLLVL.

The chain joins TRBV5-5 to TRBJ2-5; 8 bases align to TRBD2. The DNA matches TRBJ2-7 better at its end, which makes the J call doubtful. The CDR3 has 14 amino acids. Germline-derived CDR1 and CDR2 are SGHKS and YYEKEE (reference sequence). CDR3 in amino acids: CASSSATSGFEQYF. CDR3 nucleotides: TGTGCCAGCAGCTCAGCTACTAGCGGATTCGAGCAGTACTTC.

This chain connects TRBV12-3 or TRBV12-4 to TRBJ2-2; D perhaps matches TRBD1 (6 bases). CDR3 size: 15 residues. The V end was cut by 11 bases, the J end by 5 bases, with 21 bases between. The CDR3 nucleotides read TGTGCCGGATGCGGTTCAGGGGTTGGGACCGGGGAGCTGTTTTTT. Its translation: CAGCGSGVGTGELFF.

CDR3 sequence reads: CSARGAVVVEQYF. In DNA, the CDR3 is TGCAGTGCTAGAGGGGCGGTGGTGGTCGAGCAGTACTTC. This chain joins TRBV20-1 and TRBJ2-7; D is unresolved. V lost 1 base and J 6 bases, leaving 13 bases between the germline ends. CDR1 and CDR2 from the germline V gene are DFQATT and SNEGSKA (reference sequence). This CDR3 has 13 amino acids.

The chain is built from TRBV28 and TRBJ2-1; the D is unclear. Trimming removed 3 bases from V and 9 bases from J, with 12 bases in between. This CDR3 contains 13 residues. Germline CDR1 and CDR2: MDHEN and SYDVKM. The CDR3 coding sequence is TGTGCCAGCAGTTTGTCCCTATTGGCTGAGCAGTTCTTC. It translates to CASSLSLLAEQFF.

In this sample, this clonotype turned up a few times. The chain links TRBV14 to TRBJ2-1, with 9 bases that match TRBD2. The CDR3 runs 12 residues. Germline CDR1 is SGHDN and CDR2 is FVKESK. The J segment lost 15 bases and the V segment lost 0 bases, leaving 3 bases of the junction unmatched. The CDR3, as DNA: TGTGCCAGCAGCCAAGATGGGACTAGCAGGTTCTTC. Its protein product is CASSQDGTSRFF.

This clonotype was counted at least ten times. Germline is not matched at one junction end, which may reflect a read error. V gene TRBV5-1 combines with J gene TRBJ2-1; 7 nucleotides match TRBD1. The CDR3 is made up of 15 amino acids. CDR1 and CDR2 (germline): SGHRS, YFSETQ. Here the CDR3 reads CASSLEGGGYNEQFF. CDR3 bases: TGTGCCAGCAGCTTGGAAGGGGGCGGATACAATGAGCAGTTCTTC.

This clonotype occurred many times. The V gene is TRBV11-2, the J gene TRBJ1-2; D is possibly TRBD1 (5 bases). The CDR3 loop spans 14 amino acids. CDR1 and CDR2 from the germline V gene are SGHAT and FQNNGV. V was shortened by 5 bases and J by 2 bases, with 12 bases between the two germline ends. The CDR3, as DNA: TGTGCCAGCAGCCCTACAGGCGAAAACTATGGCTACACCTTC. Translation gives CASSPTGENYGYTF.

J is TRBJ2-3 and V is TRBV7-9; 9 nucleotides line up with TRBD2. V lost 5 bases, J lost 5 bases, and 8 bases stayed unmatched. The CDR3 sequence is 15 residues long. Germline-derived CDR1 and CDR2 are SEHNR and FQNEAQ (reference sequence). The CDR3 nucleotides are TGTGCCAGCAGCCCCGGGACTAGCTCTCAAGATACGCAGTATTTT. Translated: CASSPGTSSQDTQYF.

This clonotype was observed many times. The chain links TRBV7-6 to TRBJ2-7; D unclear. The CDR3 totals 17 residues. The germline V gene encodes CDR1 SGHVS and CDR2 FNYEAQ. V lost 1 base, J lost 1 base, and 17 bases lay in between. CDR3 protein: CASSLGVSGYISYEQYF. CDR3 nucleotides: TGTGCCAGCAGCTTAGGTGTTAGTGGCTACATTTCCTACGAGCAGTACTTC.

This clonotype was observed a few times. The rearrangement uses TRBV20-1 and TRBJ2-5; 7 bases agree with TRBD2. Trimming took 0 bases from V and 1 from J; bases not matched to a gene: 8. Germline V gene lookup returns CDR1 DFQATT and CDR2 SNEGSKA (reference sequence). CDR3 size: 16 residues. In nucleotides, the CDR3 is TGCAGTGCTAGAGATAGAGGTCTAGCGGCCCAAGAGACCCAGTACTTC. The encoded protein is CSARDRGLAAQETQYF.

The chain is built from TRBV7-9 and TRBJ1-3, with 11 positions matching TRBD1. CDR3 length: 15 amino acids. Looked up from germline, CDR1 is SEHNR and CDR2 is FQNEAQ (reference sequence). Trimming removed 5 bases from V and 5 bases from J; junction bases left unmatched: 5. CDR3 DNA sequence: TGTGCCAGCAGCGCTGGACAGGGGGCAAGAAACACCATATATTTT. Translation: CASSAGQGARNTIYF.

A remark on this clonotype: This may stem from a read error, because a much larger clone lies one nucleotide away. The rearrangement uses TRBV4-1 and TRBJ2-3, with a weak D call TRBD2 (5 bases). CDR1 is MGHRA and CDR2 is YSYEKL in the germline V gene. The CDR3 covers 15 residues. The CDR3 here is CASGQVRGSTDTQYF. The DNA of the CDR3 is TGCGCCAGCGGCCAAGTTCGGGGTAGCACAGATACGCAGTATTTT.

The chain uses TRBV4-1 and TRBJ1-2; no clear D. Per germline, CDR1 MGHRA and CDR2 YSYEKL. The CDR3 sequence is 14 residues long. V lost 4 bases and J lost 6, with 15 bases in between. CDR3 sequence: CASSPLAGLHGYTF. The DNA of the CDR3 is TGCGCCAGCAGCCCCTTGGCGGGGTTGCATGGCTACACCTTC.